The 20 T cell receptor beta chains presented below share a single source sample, sequenced in a study of Tregs in tolerant kidney transplant recipients. Sequencing was performed with immunoSEQ multiplex PCR; in TCRdb, only in-frame clones are kept and a portion is missing. The table has roughly 66,000 clones, about nine tenths seen once. The sample was CD8+ T cells from blood, taken before the transplant. Receptor source: a human donor who received a combined kidney and bone marrow transplant.

The chain recombines TRBV27 with TRBJ2-1; D is perhaps TRBD2 (6 bases). The germline V gene encodes CDR1 MNHEY and CDR2 SMNVEV (reference sequence). The V end lost 6 bases, the J end lost 7 bases, and 16 bases lay between the germline ends. This CDR3 contains 14 residues. The CDR3 reads CASSLSRGRNEQFF. CDR3 coding DNA: TGTGCCAGCAGCCTCTCACGGGGGAGAAATGAGCAGTTCTTC.

The DNA of the CDR3 is TGTGCCTGGAGTCCAGGGGAAAGGATGAATGGCTACACCTTC. It translates to CAWSPGERMNGYTF. The rearrangement links TRBV30 to TRBJ1-2; D might be TRBD1 (6 bases). The germline CDR1 and CDR2 sequences are GTSNPN and SVGIG (reference sequence). Trimming pared 2 bases from V and 6 bases from J, leaving 16 bases between. CDR3 length: 14 residues.

The rearrangement links TRBV6-5 to TRBJ2-7, with a tentative D call TRBD1 (6 bases). Germline V gene lookup returns CDR1 MNHEY and CDR2 SVGAGI. V was trimmed by 7 bases and J by 3 bases, leaving 13 bases between them. The CDR3 has 13 residues. The CDR3: CASTTGLYYEQYF. The CDR3 DNA reads as TGTGCCAGCACCACAGGGTTGTACTACGAGCAGTACTTC.

This chain uses TRBV7-9 with TRBJ2-2, with D perhaps matching TRBD1 (5 bases). The CDR3 is made up of 15 amino acids. With 7 bases removed from V and 0 bases from J, the gap between germline ends came to 12 bases. Germline V gene lookup returns CDR1 SEHNR and CDR2 FQNEAQ (reference sequence). The CDR3 nucleotides are TGTGCCAGCACAAGACAGAACTCGAACACCGGGGAGCTGTTTTTT. Translated, it gives CASTRQNSNTGELFF.

The CDR3 loop is CASSLRQAGTEAFF. CDR3 DNA sequence: TGCGCCAGCAGCCTTCGGCAGGCGGGAACTGAAGCTTTCTTT. This sequence joins TRBV4-1 and TRBJ1-1, with unresolved D. The CDR3 consists of 14 residues. V was cut by 4 bases and J by 5 bases, with 14 bases left in between. CDR1 and CDR2 (germline): MGHRA, YSYEKL.

This clone was detected once. The J gene is TRBJ2-3, the V gene TRBV19; TRBD2 matches at 8 bases. This CDR3 is 14 amino acids long. V lost 4 bases, J lost 3 bases, and 3 bases stayed unmatched. Germline CDR1 reads LNHDA; CDR2 reads SQIVND (reference sequence). DNA of the CDR3: TGTGCCAGTAGTAGGACTAGCATGACAGATACGCAGTATTTT. Encoded protein: CASSRTSMTDTQYF.

The V and J genes are TRBV15 and TRBJ2-7; 9 nucleotides line up with TRBD1. After removal of 3 bases from V and 3 bases from J, the junction contained 9 bases not matched to a gene. Germline-derived CDR1 and CDR2 are LNHNV and YYDKDF (reference sequence). This CDR3 is built from 16 residues. This CDR3 reads CATSRGVGTGIYEQYF. CDR3 nucleotide sequence: TGTGCCACCAGCAGGGGGGTCGGGACAGGGATCTACGAGCAGTACTTC.

This clone was seen just once. This chain links TRBV7-7 with TRBJ1-3; D unclear. The CDR3 is 15 amino acids. Between the trimmed V and J ends, which lost 1 base and 0 bases, there was a span of 7 bases. Germline CDR1 is SSHAT and CDR2 is FNYEAQ (reference sequence). The CDR3 sequence: CASSLDTSSGNTIYF. For the CDR3, the DNA is TGTGCCAGCAGCTTAGACACTAGCTCTGGAAACACCATATATTTT.

The DNA of the CDR3 is TGTGCCAGCAGGGGTCCAGGAAGCACAGATACGCAGTATTTT. Amino acid sequence: CASRGPGSTDTQYF. V and J are TRBV6-1 and TRBJ2-3; D unresolved. The V and J ends lost 6 bases and 0 bases respectively, with 10 bases between them. Germline lookup yields CDR1 MNHNS and CDR2 SASEGT. This CDR3 spans 14 amino acids.

The rearrangement links TRBV7-9 to TRBJ2-7, with 8 bases lining up with TRBD2. Germline CDR1 reads SEHNR; CDR2 reads FQNEAQ (reference sequence). The V and J ends lost 5 bases and 4 bases, in that order; junction bases with no gene match: 7. The CDR3 extends over 14 amino acids. CDR3 region: CASSPGTREYEQYF. The CDR3 DNA sequence: TGTGCCAGCAGCCCGGGGACTAGGGAGTACGAGCAGTACTTC.

The chain is built from TRBV19 and TRBJ1-1; TRBD1 might be the D (5 bases). The CDR3 totals 14 residues. From germline, CDR1 is LNHDA and CDR2 SQIVND (reference sequence). Trimming took off 3 bases at V and 4 bases at J, with 12 bases between the two ends. This CDR3 is CASSIGGSGTEAFF. The CDR3 nucleotides are TGTGCCAGTAGTATTGGGGGGTCTGGCACTGAAGCTTTCTTT.

The CDR3, as DNA: TGTGCCAGCAGACCCTCTAGCGGGGGGCCCTTTGATACGCAGTATTTT. It encodes CASRPSSGGPFDTQYF. The chain uses TRBV7-6 and TRBJ2-3, with TRBD2 matching over 11 bases. The CDR3 spans 16 residues. V lost 6 bases, J lost 6 bases, and 11 bases stayed unmatched. Germline CDR1 reads SGHVS; CDR2 reads FNYEAQ.

The rearrangement uses TRBV7-2 and TRBJ2-5; D might be TRBD1 (6 bases). TRBJ2-7 matches the DNA end more closely, so the J call is doubtful. The CDR3 totals 14 residues. Germline loops: CDR1 SGHTA, CDR2 FQGNSA. The DNA for the CDR3 is TGTGCCAGCAGCTTAGTGGACAGATCCTACGAGCAGTACTTC. Encoded protein: CASSLVDRSYEQYF.

The V and J genes are TRBV5-6 and TRBJ2-7; D is perhaps TRBD2 (6 bases). The length of the CDR3 is 14 residues. Germline V lookup: CDR1 SGHDT, CDR2 YYEEEE. V gave up 1 base and J gave up 3 bases, with 11 bases separating them. The CDR3 nucleotides are TGTGCCAGCAGCTTGTTATCTAGCGACTACGAGCAGTACTTC. It yields the protein CASSLLSSDYEQYF.

A word on this clone: One end of the junction does not line up with germline, which may come from a read error. J is TRBJ2-7 and V is TRBV2, with D hard to call. From germline, CDR1 is SNHLY and CDR2 FYNNEI. CDR3 size: 11 residues. The CDR3 loop reads CASSSSFEQYF. As DNA, the CDR3 is TGTGCCAGCAGTTCCTCCTTCGAGCAGTACTTC. The full variable domain, completed using reference TRBV2 and TRBJ2-7, is EPEVTQTPSHQVTQMGQEVILRCVPISNHLYFYWYRQILGQKVEFLVSFYNNEISEKSEIFDDQFSVERPDGSNFTLKIRSTKLEDSAMYFCASSSSFEQYFGPGTRLTVT.

The chain employs TRBV11-2 and TRBJ2-2, with 11 bases that match TRBD1. V gave up 1 base and J gave up 7 bases; unmatched junction bases: 2. The CDR3 loop spans 15 amino acids. Germline assignment: CDR1 SGHAT and CDR2 FQNNGV. Written as DNA, the CDR3 is TGTGCCAGCAGCTTAGGGACAGGGGGCATCGGGGAGCTGTTTTTT. This translates into CASSLGTGGIGELFF.

The chain recombines TRBV27 with TRBJ2-2; a weak D match, TRBD2 (5 bases). Trimming removed 5 bases from V and 6 bases from J, with 10 bases in between. This CDR3 has 13 residues. The germline V gene has CDR1 MNHEY and CDR2 SMNVEV (reference sequence). CDR3 residues: CASSPSSAGELFF. CDR3 in DNA: TGTGCCAGCAGTCCTAGCAGCGCCGGGGAGCTGTTTTTT.

The chain recombines TRBV23-1 with TRBJ2-1; 13 bases align to TRBD2. TRBV23-1 counts as an open reading frame of uncertain function. Trimming removed 6 bases from V and 4 bases from J; junction bases left unmatched: 18. The CDR3 is made up of 20 amino acids. CDR3 nucleotides: TGCGCCAGCAGCCTAAAGGCCGGACTAGCGGGAGCGTCTCCGTACAATGAGCAGTTCTTC. It codes for CASSLKAGLAGASPYNEQFF.

The V call is TRBV7-2, the J call TRBJ2-7; D may be TRBD1 (6 bases). Germline V gives CDR1 SGHTA, CDR2 FQGNSA. The V gene lost 1 base and the J gene lost 2 bases, with 15 bases spanning the gap. The CDR3 is made up of 16 amino acids. The CDR3 DNA sequence: TGTGCCAGCAGCTTAGAATCTAGTGACAGGACCTACGAGCAGTACTTC. It translates to CASSLESSDRTYEQYF.

The genes are TRBV29-1 and TRBJ2-3; 7 bases line up with TRBD2. This CDR3 spans 19 amino acids. CDR1 is SQVTM and CDR2 is ANQGSEA in the germline V gene. V dropped 2 bases and J dropped 2; count of bases not matched to a gene: 19. The CDR3 region is CSVESLGRDAAGVTDTQYF. CDR3 bases: TGCAGCGTTGAATCCTTGGGCAGGGACGCTGCGGGAGTCACAGATACGCAGTATTTT.